One sample yielded the 18 T cell receptor beta chains listed below, sequenced in a study of blood T cell repertoires in COVID-19. Libraries were prepared by immunoSEQ multiplex PCR; TCRdb keeps only in-frame clonotypes and omits some of them. There are about 140,000 clones in the sample; around 88% occur only once, and about 1.5% lies in the top ten. Sequenced sample: peripheral blood. The receptors stem from a woman in her sixties with acute or convalescent COVID-19.

This chain connects TRBV6-5 to TRBJ2-3; 7 bases map to TRBD2. The CDR3 is 15 amino acids. Looked up from germline, CDR1 is MNHEY and CDR2 is SVGAGI. V lost 1 base and J lost 2; bases outside the gene matches: 3. CDR3 coding DNA: TGTGCCAGCAGTTACTTGGGGGGGACCACAGATACGCAGTATTTT. It translates to CASSYLGGTTDTQYF.

The V call is TRBV28, the J call TRBJ2-1; a possible D gene is TRBD2 (5 bases). CDR1 MDHEN and CDR2 SYDVKM come from the germline V gene. The CDR3 runs to 15 residues. V lost 5 bases, J lost 4 bases, and 15 bases lay in between. The CDR3 loop reads CASSPPEGGYNEQFF. The CDR3 DNA follows: TGTGCCAGCAGTCCCCCCGAGGGCGGTTACAATGAGCAGTTCTTC.

The rearrangement links TRBV5-1 to TRBJ1-4, with D unresolved. The CDR3 loop spans 14 amino acids. Germline CDR1 is SGHRS and CDR2 is YFSETQ. V was cut by 2 bases and J by 6 bases, with 11 bases left in between. In DNA, the CDR3 is TGCGCCAGCAGCTTTTCCGGGGTGGATGAAAAACTGTTTTTT. Protein product: CASSFSGVDEKLFF.

J is TRBJ1-2 and V is TRBV5-6, with D perhaps matching TRBD1 (5 bases). The germline V gene has CDR1 SGHDT and CDR2 YYEEEE. V dropped 4 bases and J dropped 1 base, with 17 bases sitting between them. This CDR3 is 16 amino acids long. The CDR3 nucleotides read TGTGCCAGCAGCGTCCTACCCCAACAGGTTAACTATGGCTACACCTTC. Translated, it gives CASSVLPQQVNYGYTF.

The chain uses TRBV6-6 and TRBJ1-1; the D is unclear. Looked up from germline, CDR1 is MNHNY and CDR2 is SVGAGI (reference sequence). V lost 9 bases and J 1 base, leaving 6 bases between the germline ends. The CDR3 extends over 11 amino acids. The CDR3 DNA follows: TGTGCCAGTAAGCGGAACACTGAAGCTTTCTTT. As protein: CASKRNTEAFF.

The V and J genes are TRBV28 and TRBJ1-1; 8 bases align to TRBD1. From germline, CDR1 is MDHEN and CDR2 SYDVKM. J was trimmed by 7 bases and V by 6 bases; bases with no gene match: 13. This CDR3 spans 15 amino acids. CDR3 in amino acids: CASRPSLGQGDEAFF. The CDR3 coding sequence is TGTGCCAGCAGGCCTTCCCTTGGACAGGGAGATGAAGCTTTCTTT.

J is TRBJ2-7 and V is TRBV9; 8 bases are a match to TRBD1. CDR1 is SGDLS and CDR2 is YYNGEE in the germline V gene. J was trimmed by 4 bases and V by 3 bases; bases with no gene match: 9. There are 15 residues in the CDR3. CDR3 bases: TGTGCCAGCAGCGCCTCACCTACAGGGGGGTACGAGCAGTACTTC. It codes for CASSASPTGGYEQYF.

V is TRBV9 and J is TRBJ2-1; 7 positions match TRBD2. Germline V gives CDR1 SGDLS, CDR2 YYNGEE. The CDR3 sequence is 16 residues long. Germline trimming cut 0 bases from V and 5 bases from J; bases unmatched to any gene: 8. The CDR3 is CASSVAPGTIDNEQFF. CDR3 coding DNA: TGTGCCAGCAGCGTAGCCCCCGGGACTATTGACAATGAGCAGTTCTTC.

V usage is TRBV20-1 and J usage is TRBJ2-5; weak D call: TRBD2 (5 bases). There are 11 residues in the CDR3. The germline CDR1 and CDR2 sequences are DFQATT and SNEGSKA (reference sequence). V lost 6 bases, J lost 4 bases, and 9 bases lay in between. The CDR3 here is CSASGVETQYF. The CDR3 DNA reads TGCAGTGCAAGCGGTGTAGAGACCCAGTACTTC.

The rearrangement links TRBV6-1 to TRBJ2-5; a possible D gene is TRBD2 (6 bases). Germline assignment: CDR1 MNHNS and CDR2 SASEGT. CDR3 length: 12 residues. V shed 2 bases and J shed 5 bases, with 6 bases lying between them. This CDR3 is CASSELAETQYF. CDR3 nucleotides: TGTGCCAGCAGTGAACTAGCGGAGACCCAGTACTTC.

This chain connects TRBV7-2 to TRBJ1-3; tentative D call: TRBD1 (6 bases). V lost 1 base and J 0 bases, leaving 13 bases between the germline ends. CDR3 size: 17 residues. Germline V lookup: CDR1 SGHTA, CDR2 FQGNSA. CDR3 amino acids: CASSLGGTPNSGNTIYF. The CDR3 coding sequence is TGTGCCAGCAGCTTAGGAGGGACACCGAACTCTGGAAACACCATATATTTT.

The chain carries TRBV7-9 and TRBJ2-7, with 11 bases matching TRBD2. The germline CDR1 and CDR2 sequences are SEHNR and FQNEAQ (reference sequence). The CDR3 extends over 15 amino acids. With 5 bases clipped from V and 4 bases from J, the junction kept 7 bases outside the gene matches. CDR3 nucleotide sequence: TGTGCCAGCAGCCCTCGGGGACTAGCGGAATACGAGCAGTACTTC. It translates to CASSPRGLAEYEQYF.

This chain uses TRBV4-3 with TRBJ2-3, with a possible D match to TRBD1 (5 bases). Trimming removed 5 bases from V and 5 bases from J, with 14 bases in between. Germline CDR1 is LGHNA and CDR2 is YSLEER. The CDR3 totals 14 residues. The CDR3 sequence is CASSLSPQEDTQYF. DNA for the CDR3: TGCGCCAGCAGCTTGAGCCCACAGGAAGATACGCAGTATTTT.

The V and J genes are TRBV7-3 and TRBJ1-1, with D unclear. Trimming cost V 4 bases and J 1 base, with 7 bases left between them. CDR1 and CDR2 from the germline V gene are SGHTA and FQGTGA. The CDR3 covers 13 residues. For the CDR3, the DNA is TGTGCCAGCAGCTCGGGATCGAACACTGAAGCTTTCTTT. It translates to CASSSGSNTEAFF.

The chain recombines TRBV30 with TRBJ1-5, with 7 positions matching TRBD1. The V gene end was trimmed by 3 bases and the J gene end by 3 bases; junction bases not matched to a gene: 11. Germline CDR1 GTSNPN, CDR2 SVGIG (reference sequence). CDR3 length equals 16 residues. CDR3 sequence: CAWSPGGLGSNQPQHF. Here the CDR3 DNA reads TGTGCCTGGAGCCCAGGGGGGCTAGGGTCCAATCAGCCCCAGCATTTT.

The J gene is TRBJ2-1, the V gene TRBV18; the D gene is possibly TRBD2 (6 bases). Between the trimmed V and J ends, which lost 2 bases and 5 bases, there was a span of 10 bases. Germline V gives CDR1 KGHSH, CDR2 LQKENI. CDR3 size: 14 residues. CDR3 nucleotide sequence: TGTGCCAGCTCACCATTGTGGGGGGACAATGAGCAGTTCTTC. Translated, it gives CASSPLWGDNEQFF.

The chain uses TRBV27 and TRBJ2-7; no clear D. This CDR3 comprises 14 residues. Germline V lookup: CDR1 MNHEY, CDR2 SMNVEV (reference sequence). V lost 0 bases and J lost 2, with 8 bases in between. CDR3 loop: CASSLSGQTYEQYF. As DNA, the CDR3 is TGTGCCAGCAGTTTATCTGGTCAGACCTACGAGCAGTACTTC.

The chain recombines TRBV28 with TRBJ2-7; 10 bases line up with TRBD2. This CDR3 contains 15 residues. V was pared by 7 bases and J by 2 bases, with 8 bases of the junction left unmatched. Looked up from germline, CDR1 is MDHEN and CDR2 is SYDVKM. As DNA, the CDR3 is TGTGCCAGCACCCCCCCAAGCGGGGGGGCCTACGAGCAGTACTTC. Its translation is CASTPPSGGAYEQYF.